The 14 T cell receptor beta chains in this list originate from one sample, sequenced in a study of blood T cell repertoires in COVID-19. Clones were sequenced by immunoSEQ multiplex PCR, and TCRdb holds only the in-frame ones, with some missing. The sample records roughly 40,000 clones, roughly 88% being singletons. Input material: peripheral blood. All receptors come from a woman of 80 years or more with acute or convalescent COVID-19.

The V and J genes are TRBV30 and TRBJ2-1; D is possibly TRBD1 (5 bases). Trimming left V 3 bases short and J 7 bases short, with 10 bases between. Germline V gene lookup returns CDR1 GTSNPN and CDR2 SVGIG (reference sequence). The CDR3 runs 12 residues. CDR3 bases: TGTGCCTGGAGCCGATCAGGGAATGAGCAGTTCTTC. The encoded protein is CAWSRSGNEQFF. Together with reference TRBV30 and TRBJ2-1, the CDR3 gives the full variable domain: SQTIHQWPATLVQPVGSPLSLECTVEGTSNPNLYWYRQAAGRGLQLLFYSVGIGQISSEVPQNLSASRPQDRQFILSSKKLLLSDSGFYLCAWSRSGNEQFFGPGTRLTVL.

This clone occurred once. This rearrangement joins TRBV28 to TRBJ2-2; TRBD2 aligns across 11 bases. Trimming at V came to 2 bases and at J to 2 bases, leaving 4 bases not matched to a gene. Germline values: CDR1 MDHEN, CDR2 SYDVKM. CDR3 size: 17 residues. CDR3 nucleotides: TGTGCCAGCAGTTTACGGGGACTAGCGGCTAACACCGGGGAGCTGTTTTTT. Its translation is CASSLRGLAANTGELFF.

The chain joins TRBV5-1 to TRBJ2-5; TRBD2 agrees at 8 bases. The CDR3 is 15 residues long. CDR1 and CDR2 (germline): SGHRS, YFSETQ. With V trimmed by 8 bases and J by 2 bases, 11 bases remained unmatched. Here the CDR3 DNA reads TGCGCCAGTGCCGGGAGCGGGAGTAAGCAAGAGACCCAGTACTTC. This translates into CASAGSGSKQETQYF.

This clone was recorded a few times. The rearrangement uses TRBV6-5 and TRBJ2-2, with 8 nucleotides matching TRBD2. This CDR3 is built from 15 residues. Germline CDR1 reads MNHEY; CDR2 reads SVGAGI. Unmatched junction bases numbered 7, after V lost 10 bases and J lost 0 bases. CDR3: CATLGLAANTGELFF. CDR3 nucleotides: TGTGCCACCCTCGGACTAGCAGCGAACACCGGGGAGCTGTTTTTT.

The V gene is TRBV10-3, the J gene TRBJ2-6; TRBD1 matches at 7 bases. V lost 11 bases and J lost 1; bases outside the gene matches: 11. The CDR3 consists of 16 residues. CDR1 is ENHRY and CDR2 is SYGVKD in the germline V gene. DNA for the CDR3: TGTGCCGTCCGACAGGGAAATGTATCTGGGGCCAACGTCCTGACTTTC. The encoded protein is CAVRQGNVSGANVLTF.

DNA for the CDR3: TGTGCCAGTAGTAGTTCCTCTCCCGGGACAGCCATGAACTATGGCTACACCTTC. This codes for CASSSSSPGTAMNYGYTF. This rearrangement joins TRBV19 to TRBJ1-2; 7 nucleotides align to TRBD1. Per the germline V gene, CDR1 is LNHDA and CDR2 is SQIVND (reference sequence). The V and J ends lost 4 bases and 2 bases, in that order; junction bases with no gene match: 16. The CDR3 consists of 18 residues. Combining the CDR3 with reference TRBV19 and TRBJ1-2 gives the whole variable domain DGGITQSPKYLFRKEGQNVTLSCEQNLNHDAMYWYRQDPGQGLRLIYYSQIVNDFQKGDIAEGYSVSREKKESFPLTVTSAQKNPTAFYLCASSSSSPGTAMNYGYTFGSGTRLTVV.

CDR3 nucleotides: TGTGCCCATTCCCGGGACAGCTACGAGCAGTACTTC. Its protein product is CAHSRDSYEQYF. The V gene is TRBV7-2, the J gene TRBJ2-7; TRBD1 matches 7 bases. J lost 3 bases, V lost 11 bases, and 7 bases had no gene match. This CDR3 has 12 residues. Germline V lookup: CDR1 SGHTA, CDR2 FQGNSA.

The V and J genes are TRBV2 and TRBJ2-2; D not resolved. CDR1 is SNHLY and CDR2 is FYNNEI in the germline V gene. V lost 6 bases to trimming and J lost 0 bases, with 8 bases between them. The CDR3 is made up of 14 amino acids. CDR3 sequence: CASRGSPNTGELFF. For the CDR3, the DNA is TGTGCCAGCAGGGGCAGCCCGAACACCGGGGAGCTGTTTTTT. The full variable domain, its missing parts supplied by reference TRBV2 and TRBJ2-2, is EPEVTQTPSHQVTQMGQEVILRCVPISNHLYFYWYRQILGQKVEFLVSFYNNEISEKSEIFDDQFSVERPDGSNFTLKIRSTKLEDSAMYFCASRGSPNTGELFFGEGSRLTVL.

In DNA, the CDR3 is TGTGCCAGCAGTTTCCTAGCGGGAGGGCCCTCGGCCGGGGAGCTGTTTTTT. Amino acid sequence: CASSFLAGGPSAGELFF. The chain has TRBV28 and TRBJ2-2; 12 bases are shared with TRBD2. CDR1 is MDHEN, CDR2 SYDVKM, per germline. The CDR3 consists of 17 residues. Losses at the gene ends were 3 bases for V and 6 bases for J; bases not matched to a gene: 8. Supplemented by reference TRBV28 and TRBJ2-2, the full variable domain reads DVKVTQSSRYLVKRTGEKVFLECVQDMDHENMFWYRQDPGLGLRLIYFSYDVKMKEKGDIPEGYSVSREKKERFSLILESASTNQTSMYLCASSFLAGGPSAGELFFGEGSRLTVL.

This chain connects TRBV5-1 to TRBJ1-2, with D hard to call. This CDR3 comprises 13 residues. With 4 bases removed from V and 2 bases from J, the gap between germline ends came to 9 bases. Germline-derived CDR1 and CDR2 are SGHRS and YFSETQ. The CDR3 nucleotides read TGCGCCAGCAGCGAGGGCGGAAACTATGGCTACACCTTC. Its translation: CASSEGGNYGYTF.

This chain uses TRBV24-1 with TRBJ2-2; 8 bases fit TRBD1. CDR1 and CDR2 (germline): KGHDR, SFDVKD. The CDR3 is 15 residues long. The V gene end was trimmed by 5 bases and the J gene end by 4 bases; junction bases not matched to a gene: 5. The CDR3 spells CATSVDRGFTGELFF. The CDR3 DNA reads as TGTGCCACCAGTGTCGACAGGGGCTTCACCGGGGAGCTGTTTTTT.

In this sample, this clone turned up once. This rearrangement joins TRBV19 to TRBJ2-2; 12 positions match TRBD2. Germline CDR1 and CDR2: LNHDA and SQIVND (reference sequence). The CDR3 loop spans 19 amino acids. J gave up 4 bases and V 4 bases, and 13 bases lay outside the gene matches. CDR3 loop: CASSTGGLAGRYATGELFF. For the CDR3, the DNA is TGTGCCAGTAGTACCGGAGGACTAGCGGGAAGGTACGCCACCGGGGAGCTGTTTTTT.

The chain links TRBV7-8 to TRBJ2-7; 13 bases agree with TRBD2. The CDR3 is made up of 16 amino acids. Unmatched junction bases numbered 4, after V lost 5 bases and J lost 0 bases. In germline, CDR1 is SGHVS, CDR2 FQNEAQ. CDR3 sequence reads: CASSTRTSGSSYEQYF. Written as DNA, the CDR3 is TGTGCCAGCAGCACCCGGACTAGCGGGAGCTCCTACGAGCAGTACTTC.

A single count supports this clone. V is TRBV27 and J is TRBJ2-1, with a tentative D call TRBD1 (6 bases). The CDR3 contains 14 residues. In germline, CDR1 is MNHEY, CDR2 SMNVEV (reference sequence). V lost 4 bases to trimming and J lost 4 bases, with 11 bases between them. DNA for the CDR3: TGTGCCAGCAGTTGGGCGACAGGTTACAATGAGCAGTTCTTC. Encoded protein: CASSWATGYNEQFF.